This is a list of T cell receptor beta chains from one sample in a study of cytotoxic CD8 clonotypes in ibrutinib-treated CLL. Assay used: immunoSEQ multiplex PCR; TCRdb lists only in-frame clones, some missing. The table has under 200,000 clones, about 80% seen once. The material was PBMCs, obtained after 12 months of ibrutinib treatment. The receptors here all came from a human donor with chronic lymphocytic leukemia. The CDR3 runs from the conserved cysteine through the conserved F or W.

length	V	J	CDR3
14	TRBV28	TRBJ1-5	CASSKGGSNQPQHF
14	TRBV18	TRBJ2-7	CASSGGQGLYEQYF
14	TRBV15	TRBJ1-4	CATSRDRANEKLFF
17	TRBV7-8	TRBJ2-1	CASSFSRGTSSYNEQFF
16	TRBV4-3	TRBJ1-6	CASSQDSGIYNSPLHF
14	TRBV6-1	TRBJ1-2	CASRRPGGDYGYTF
14	TRBV5-1	TRBJ2-7	CASSWTGGDYEQYF
20	TRBV4-1	TRBJ2-1	CASSQDRVSWREGSALEQFF
11	TRBV27	TRBJ1-2	CASSSGYGYTF
15	TRBV5-4	TRBJ2-1	CASSLRAGGYNEQFF
11	TRBV7-2	TRBJ2-7	CATRGGVEQYF
16	TRBV28	TRBJ2-3	CASSSERVVFSDTQYF
14	TRBV29-1	TRBJ1-3	CSVEDRRTGNTIYF
11	TRBV5-8	TRBJ1-2	CASSLWTVEKF
14	TRBV6-1	TRBJ2-7	CASRTSGGADEQYF
15	TRBV6-1	TRBJ2-7	CASSIRTGGSGEQYF
14	TRBV10-3	TRBJ2-5	CAINSGAAVGTQYF
14	TRBV7-9	TRBJ2-7	CASSLASGAGEQYF
15	TRBV6-1	TRBJ1-5	CASSDYSNGNQPQHF
16	TRBV7-2	TRBJ2-5	CASSLVSAKSRKTQYF
13	TRBV6-4	TRBJ2-5	CASSEDSFGTQYF
13	TRBV6-4	TRBJ1-5	CASSEFENQPQHF
13	TRBV7-3	TRBJ2-5	CASSQGFGETQYF
16	TRBV19	TRBJ1-2	CASSMTTRGRDYGYTF
16	TRBV7-8	TRBJ2-2	CASSLTSGANTGELFF
17	TRBV27	TRBJ2-1	CASSAPLAGARYNEQFF